This TCR beta chain was sequenced for a study of circulating and synovial CD4+ cells in juvenile arthritis. General observations from the study: Measured synovium overlap likely understates the true shared repertoire. These blood cells shared more CDR3 sequences with synovium than bulk blood. CPL versus bulk CD4 samples: T cell genome counts differed by at least an order of magnitude.

Note on this clone: Antigen: not known.

Patients with active juvenile idiopathic arthritis donated these samples. The data were produced by immunoSEQ multiplex PCR, yet TCRdb's version contains in-frame clones alone and is incomplete. The data contain about 32,000 clones, about 94% of them singletons. Trimming left V 0 bases short and J 2 bases short, with 24 bases between. CDR1 is SGHRS and CDR2 is YFSETQ in the germline V gene. The CDR3 has 20 amino acids. Sequenced material: CD4+ T cells from blood. V and J are TRBV5-1 and TRBJ2-1; a possible D gene is TRBD1 (6 bases). The TCR was taken from a human donor with juvenile idiopathic arthritis. CDR3 DNA: TGCGCCAGCAGCTTGGGGGGGTGGGGGCCGGGGCGTCAAGCCTACAATGAGCAGTTCTTC. Residues: CASSLGGWGPGRQAYNEQFF.